Listed below are T cell receptor beta chains from one sample, sequenced in a study of blood T cells in healthy people across ages. TCRdb processed the 5' RACE reads anew with MiXCR; each CDR3 protein has one entry. The data show some 1.5 million distinct CDR3 sequences, less than 45% seen once. Input material: blood. The receptors were gathered from a woman between 18 and 30 years old in good health. Both conserved end residues are part of each CDR3. The D gene is left open where the match is weak. Rows give clone size only sometimes, using once, few, many, or a class for an expanded clone.

clone_size j_call d_call v_call cdr3_aa cdr3_nt
. TRBJ1-2 . TRBV4-2 CASNQMGGYTF TGTGCCAGCAACCAAATGGGCGGCTACACCTTC
few TRBJ1-2 . TRBV12-3/TRBV12-4 CASSLGVVGYTF TGTGCCAGCAGTTTAGGTGTGGTTGGCTACACCTTC
. TRBJ2-5 . TRBV6-2/TRBV6-3 CASRIEAETQYF TGTGCCAGCAGGATCGAGGCGGAGACCCAGTACTTC
. TRBJ2-3 . TRBV14 CASSGGVRGRQYF TGTGCCAGCAGCGGCGGTGTACGGGGACGGCAGTATTTT
. TRBJ1-2 TRBD1 TRBV27 CASRRTGGRGYTF TGTGCCAGCAGAAGGACAGGGGGTCGGGGCTACACCTTC
. TRBJ2-7 . TRBV11-2 CASSLTAPYGSYEQYF TGTGCCAGCAGCTTAACCGCCCCTTATGGGTCCTACGAGCAGTACTTC
few TRBJ2-1 . TRBV7-9 CASSLSQGWISYNEQFF TGTGCCAGCAGCTTATCACAGGGCTGGATCTCCTACAATGAGCAGTTCTTC
. TRBJ1-1 TRBD1 TRBV29-1 CSVGDREAFF TGCAGCGTTGGGGACAGGGAAGCTTTCTTT
. TRBJ1-4 TRBD1 TRBV7-9 CASSLTGTGNEKLFF TGTGCCAGCAGCTTAACCGGGACAGGGAATGAAAAACTGTTTTTT
few TRBJ2-7 . TRBV7-9 CASSLGTNPYNEQYF TGTGCCAGCAGCTTAGGGACAAATCCTTACAATGAGCAGTACTTC
. TRBJ2-2 . TRBV5-5 CASSFFIGELFF TGTGCCAGCAGCTTTTTTATCGGGGAGCTGTTTTTT
. TRBJ2-7 TRBD1 TRBV7-9 CASSSEGAGQATIYEQYF TGTGCCAGCAGCTCCGAGGGGGCGGGACAGGCGACAATCTACGAGCAGTACTTC
. TRBJ2-3 TRBD2 TRBV5-1 CASSLGRDYSNTQYF TGCGCCAGCAGCTTGGGGCGGGACTACTCGAATACGCAGTATTTT
few TRBJ1-2 . TRBV28 CASSLWTENYGYTF TGTGCCAGCAGTTTATGGACGGAGAACTATGGCTACACCTTC
once TRBJ2-1 TRBD1 TRBV29-1 CSTGQGVVYEQFF TGCAGCACTGGACAGGGGGTTGTATATGAGCAGTTCTTC
few TRBJ2-1 . TRBV27 CASSGPRDLGGRDEQFF TGTGCCAGCAGTGGCCCCCGGGACCTAGGAGGTCGCGATGAGCAGTTCTTC
. TRBJ2-7 . TRBV15 CATSSPVTYNEQYF TGTGCCACCAGCAGTCCAGTGACCTACAATGAGCAGTACTTC
once TRBJ2-3 TRBD2 TRBV4-3 CAGSQGLAGADTQYF TGCGCCGGCAGCCAAGGACTAGCGGGAGCAGATACGCAGTATTTT
few TRBJ2-7 TRBD2 TRBV11-2 CASSLLAGVDEQYF TGTGCCAGCAGCCTACTAGCGGGAGTAGACGAGCAGTACTTC
few TRBJ2-7 . TRBV10-3 CAISQGNEQYF TGTGCCATCAGCCAGGGAAACGAGCAGTACTTC
. TRBJ2-1 TRBD2 TRBV14 CASSQGGTREGRWNEQFF TGTGCCAGCAGCCAAGGGGGAACGCGGGAGGGGCGATGGAATGAGCAGTTCTTC
. TRBJ2-5 . TRBV29-1 CSVSGGSQETQYF TGCAGCGTGTCGGGGGGCTCACAAGAGACCCAGTACTTC
few TRBJ1-1 TRBD1 TRBV7-2 CASSSTGGALMTFF TGTGCCAGCAGCTCAACAGGGGGCGCTTTGATGACTTTCTTT
. TRBJ1-5 TRBD1 TRBV20-1 CSAGRDRYQPQHF TGCAGTGCTGGCCGGGACAGATATCAGCCCCAGCATTTT
. TRBJ2-7 . TRBV6-2/TRBV6-3 CASRNWGAYNEQYF TGTGCCAGCAGGAACTGGGGGGCCTACAATGAGCAGTACTTC
few TRBJ2-3 TRBD1 TRBV28 CASSSSGTGSTDTQYF TGTGCCAGCAGTTCGTCCGGGACAGGGAGCACAGATACGCAGTATTTT
once TRBJ2-1 . TRBV5-1 CASSLVVSTPGNEQFF TGCGCCAGCAGCTTGGTGGTCTCTACGCCGGGCAATGAGCAGTTCTTC
. TRBJ2-2 . TRBV12-3/TRBV12-4 CASSSRFLSTGELFF TGTGCCAGCAGCTCCCGATTTCTGTCCACCGGGGAGCTGTTTTTT
. TRBJ2-6 . TRBV6-5 CASSYPQDPSGANVLTF TGTGCCAGCAGTTACCCTCAGGATCCGTCTGGGGCCAACGTCCTGACTTTC
few TRBJ2-7 TRBD2 TRBV5-1 CASSLTAGGPWNEQYF TGCGCCAGCAGCTTAACGGCGGGGGGGCCGTGGAATGAGCAGTACTTC
few TRBJ1-4 TRBD1 TRBV7-2 CASTQAIQGATNEKLFF TGTGCCAGCACCCAAGCGATACAGGGGGCAACTAATGAAAAACTGTTTTTT
few TRBJ2-2 . TRBV6-2/TRBV6-3 CASSLDLNPYVGELFF TGTGCCAGCAGTCTTGACTTGAACCCTTACGTCGGGGAGCTGTTTTTT
. TRBJ2-1 TRBD2 TRBV12-3/TRBV12-4 CASSVGTSGGEQFF TGTGCCAGCAGTGTTGGGACTTCGGGAGGTGAGCAGTTCTTC
. TRBJ2-7 . TRBV11-2 CASSWTLGTTCEQYF TGTGCCAGCAGCTGGACCCTGGGCACCACCTGCGAGCAGTACTTC
. TRBJ2-7 . TRBV20-1 CSAREGLPSSYEQYF TGCAGTGCTAGAGAAGGCCTACCGAGCTCCTACGAGCAGTACTTC
. TRBJ2-7 TRBD2 TRBV5-1 CASSGGTPVSGSSFNEQYF TGCGCCAGCAGCGGCGGAACTCCGGTCAGCGGGAGCTCCTTCAATGAGCAGTACTTC
. TRBJ1-6 . TRBV5-1 CASSLDTGNWNNSPLHF TGCGCCAGCAGCTTGGATACAGGGAACTGGAATAATTCACCCCTCCACTTT
. TRBJ2-7 . TRBV7-2 CASSGTENYEQYF TGTGCCAGCAGCGGAACAGAGAACTACGAGCAGTACTTC
. TRBJ1-5 . TRBV10-3 CAISEGQGDSPQHF TGTGCCATCAGTGAAGGGCAGGGAGATTCGCCCCAGCATTTT
. TRBJ1-2 . TRBV4-3 CASSQEAAARYGYTF TGCGCCAGCAGCCAAGAAGCGGCAGCCAGATATGGCTACACCTTC
. TRBJ2-1 TRBD2 TRBV20-1 CSASTLVLLAGGLSEQFF TGCAGTGCTAGCACCCTCGTCCTACTAGCGGGGGGGCTAAGTGAGCAGTTCTTC
. TRBJ2-4 . TRBV12-3/TRBV12-4 CASSLFGGNQYF TGTGCCAGCAGTTTATTTGGCGGTAACCAGTACTTC
. TRBJ2-5 . TRBV20-1 CSASSVGVAWETQYF TGCAGTGCTTCCTCAGTCGGGGTAGCGTGGGAGACCCAGTACTTC
few TRBJ2-5 TRBD2 TRBV19 CASSTLGLAGEETQYF TGTGCCAGTAGTACCTTGGGACTAGCGGGAGAAGAGACCCAGTACTTC
few TRBJ2-7 TRBD2 TRBV4-3 CASSQDLHSGGGYNEQYF TGCGCCAGCAGCCAAGATCTTCATAGCGGGGGAGGATACAATGAGCAGTACTTC
. TRBJ1-4 . TRBV9 CASNSEGATNEKLFF TGCGCCAGCAACTCGGAGGGTGCAACTAATGAAAAACTGTTTTTT